This passage covers 2 T cell receptor beta chains from one sample sequenced in a study of T cells in women clearing cervical HPV infection. Only in-frame clones appear in the TCRdb table, and some are missing; sequencing was by immunoSEQ multiplex PCR. Its clone listing holds some 31,000 clones. Sequencing input: blood buffy coat. Receptors were obtained from a woman aged 18 to 75 with a cervical HPV16 infection that either progressed to CIN3+ or cleared (not recorded which).

Note on this clone: Read data end 3 residues before the CDR3 end; the end is taken from the germline J gene. This rearrangement joins TRBV11-2 to TRBJ1-1; D is perhaps TRBD1 (5 bases). Trimming pared 4 bases from V and 1 base from J, leaving 7 bases between. Germline V gene lookup returns CDR1 SGHAT and CDR2 FQNNGV. This CDR3 has 13 amino acids. The CDR3 bases that were read are TGTGCCAGCAGCTCAGGACAGAACACTGAA. This sequence encodes CASSSGQNTE. The CDR3 in its entirety is CASSSGQNTEAFF.

In regard to this clone: The read finishes 3 residues shy of the CDR3 end, and the germline J gene is used to complete it. The chain is built from TRBV12-3 or TRBV12-4 and TRBJ2-3, with TRBD2 identical over 8 bases. V shed 5 bases and J 5 bases; nucleotides not matched to a gene: 6. The CDR3 runs 14 residues. Incomplete CDR3 DNA: TGTGCCAGCAGTAACGGACTAGCTAGAGATACG. Translated: CASSNGLARDT. Given in full, the CDR3 is CASSNGLARDTQYF.